This is a list of T cell receptor beta chains from one sample in a study of molecular identifiers for immune sequencing clone quantification. TCRdb ran MiXCR on the PCR reads and lists one entry per CDR3 protein. Of about 500,000 distinct CDR3 sequences listed, over 20% are singletons. Sequences were obtained from naive CD8+ T cells from blood, with Jurkat cell RNA spiked in. The receptors stem from a human donor in good health. Some libraries in this study had Jurkat cell RNA spiked in. The CDR3 runs from the conserved cysteine through the conserved F or W. The order of the fields is V gene, J gene, clone size, D gene, CDR3 protein, CDR3 DNA. D genes are given only for firm matches. Expanded clones get a size class; other rows say once, few or many, or leave the size out.

TRBV18	TRBJ2-7	NA	NA	CASSPPVAGPSPEQYF	TGTGCCAGCTCACCACCGGTCGCGGGGCCCTCGCCCGAGCAGTACTTC
TRBV6-5	TRBJ2-7	many	NA	CASSRTPGPIFNEQYF	TGTGCCAGCAGCCGAACTCCGGGACCCATCTTTAACGAGCAGTACTTC
TRBV20-1	TRBJ2-7	few	TRBD2	CSASSLATTYEQYF	TGCAGTGCTAGCTCACTAGCGACTACCTACGAGCAGTACTTC
TRBV20-1	TRBJ2-3	many	NA	CSASTSASTDTQYF	TGCAGTGCTAGTACGAGCGCTAGCACAGATACGCAGTATTTT
TRBV27	TRBJ2-5	many	NA	CASSLVRDQETQYF	TGTGCCAGCAGTTTAGTCAGGGACCAAGAGACCCAGTACTTC
TRBV4-3	TRBJ2-7	few	NA	CASSQDRTTPTYEQYF	TGCGCCAGCAGCCAAGATCGCACGACACCAACCTACGAGCAGTACTTC
TRBV30	TRBJ1-1	NA	NA	CAWAKMNTEAFF	TGTGCCTGGGCCAAGATGAACACTGAAGCTTTCTTT
TRBV27	TRBJ2-3	many	NA	CASSLNSAKGVPDTQYF	TGTGCCAGCAGTTTAAATTCCGCCAAGGGGGTACCAGATACGCAGTATTTT
TRBV6-2/TRBV6-3	TRBJ2-7	NA	NA	CASRYTGYVSYEQYF	TGTGCCAGCAGATATACAGGGTACGTCTCCTACGAGCAGTACTTC
TRBV30	TRBJ2-2	NA	NA	CAWSPRTGAIGELFF	TGTGCCTGGAGTCCTCGGACGGGCGCCATCGGGGAGCTGTTTTTT
TRBV5-4	TRBJ1-3	NA	NA	CASNLIDGGEGNTIYF	TGTGCCAGCAACTTAATCGACGGAGGGGAAGGAAACACCATATATTTT